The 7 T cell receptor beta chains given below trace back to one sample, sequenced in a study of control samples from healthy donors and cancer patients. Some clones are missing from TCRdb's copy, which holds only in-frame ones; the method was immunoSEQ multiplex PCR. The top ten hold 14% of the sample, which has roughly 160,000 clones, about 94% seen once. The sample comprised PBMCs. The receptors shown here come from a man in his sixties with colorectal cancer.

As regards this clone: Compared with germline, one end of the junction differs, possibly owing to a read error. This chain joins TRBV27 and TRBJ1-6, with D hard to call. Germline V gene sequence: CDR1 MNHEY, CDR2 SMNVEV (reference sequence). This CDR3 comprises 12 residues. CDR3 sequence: CASSSSNSPLHF. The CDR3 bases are TGTGCCAGCAGTTCCTCTAATTCACCCCTCCACTTT.

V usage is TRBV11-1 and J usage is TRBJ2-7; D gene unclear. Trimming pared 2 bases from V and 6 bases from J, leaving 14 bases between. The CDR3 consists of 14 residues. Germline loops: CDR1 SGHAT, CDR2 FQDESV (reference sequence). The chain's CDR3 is CASSLTPSPLEQYF. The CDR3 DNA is TGTGCCAGCAGCTTAACCCCCTCCCCTCTCGAGCAGTACTTC.

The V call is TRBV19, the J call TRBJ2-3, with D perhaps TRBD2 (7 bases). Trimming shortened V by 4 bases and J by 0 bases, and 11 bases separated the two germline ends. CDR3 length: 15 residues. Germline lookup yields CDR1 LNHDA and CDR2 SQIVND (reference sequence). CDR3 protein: CASSNRGASTDTQYF. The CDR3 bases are TGTGCCAGTAGTAATCGGGGGGCCAGCACAGATACGCAGTATTTT.

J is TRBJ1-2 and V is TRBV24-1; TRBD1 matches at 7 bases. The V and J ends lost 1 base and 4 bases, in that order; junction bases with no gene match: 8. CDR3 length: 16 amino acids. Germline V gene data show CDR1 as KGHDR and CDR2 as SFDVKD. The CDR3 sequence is CATSDFRAGDSYGYTF. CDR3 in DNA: TGTGCCACCAGTGATTTCAGGGCAGGGGACAGCTATGGCTACACCTTC.

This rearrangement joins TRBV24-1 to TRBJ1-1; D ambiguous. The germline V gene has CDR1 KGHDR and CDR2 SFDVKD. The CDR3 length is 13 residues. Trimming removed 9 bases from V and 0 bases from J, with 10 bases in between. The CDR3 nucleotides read TGTGCCACCTCCGACGGGCTGAACACTGAAGCTTTCTTT. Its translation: CATSDGLNTEAFF.

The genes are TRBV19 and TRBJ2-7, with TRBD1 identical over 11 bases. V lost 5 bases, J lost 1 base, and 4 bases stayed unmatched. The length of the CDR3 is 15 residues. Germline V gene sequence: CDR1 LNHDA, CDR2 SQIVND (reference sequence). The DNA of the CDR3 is TGTGCCAGTAGTTTCGGACAGGGGGCTTCCTACGAGCAGTACTTC. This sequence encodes CASSFGQGASYEQYF.

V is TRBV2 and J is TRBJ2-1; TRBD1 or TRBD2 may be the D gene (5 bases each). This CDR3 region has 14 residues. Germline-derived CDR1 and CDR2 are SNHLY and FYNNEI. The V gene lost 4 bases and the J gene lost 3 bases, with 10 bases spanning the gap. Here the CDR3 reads CASSGGAGYNEQFF. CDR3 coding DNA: TGTGCCAGCAGTGGAGGGGCGGGCTACAATGAGCAGTTCTTC.